Shown below are 27 T cell receptor beta chains from a single sample sequenced in a study of T-cell memory formation after mild COVID-19. TCRdb fed the 5' RACE reads into MiXCR, producing one record per CDR3 protein. Of a few hundred thousand distinct CDR3 sequences listed, more than 15% are singletons. The sequenced sample was PBMCs or a T cell subset sorted from them (not recorded which). These TCRs come from a man aged 18 to 35 who had mild COVID-19 (a few samples of this study predate the infection). Cell type and time point are not known.

In this sample, this clonotype turned up a few times. J is TRBJ2-7 and V is TRBV12-3 or TRBV12-4; 8 positions agree with TRBD2. This CDR3 is built from 14 residues. The V gene end was trimmed by 2 bases and the J gene end by 7 bases; junction bases not matched to a gene: 7. CDR3 in DNA: TGTGCCAGCAGTTTAATCGGAATAGCGGGGGAGCAGTACTTC. Amino acid sequence: CASSLIGIAGEQYF.

This clonotype turned up a few times. The V and J genes are TRBV5-1 and TRBJ2-1; D uncertain. There are 11 residues in the CDR3. Trimming stripped 4 bases from V and 9 bases from J, with 8 bases between. In germline, CDR1 is SGHRS, CDR2 YFSETQ. CDR3 in DNA: TGCGCCAGCAGCGGACCCCTTGAGCAGTTCTTC. Translation gives CASSGPLEQFF.

This clonotype was seen a handful of times. The DNA of the CDR3 is TGTGCTAGTGGTTCCTGGATTGAAGCTTTCTTT. Encoded protein: CASGSWIEAFF. The chain couples TRBV12-5 to TRBJ1-1; D is unclear. Looked up from germline, CDR1 is LGHNT and CDR2 is FRNRAP. V lost 4 bases and J 7 bases, leaving 7 bases between the germline ends. This CDR3 is built from 11 residues.

This clonotype was observed a handful of times. V is TRBV6-2 or TRBV6-3 and J is TRBJ2-7; D is ambiguous. The CDR3 is made up of 12 amino acids. Germline loops: CDR1 MNHEY, CDR2 SVGEGT. V gave up 8 bases and J gave up 5 bases, with 13 bases separating them. The CDR3 here is CASVDAAHEQYF. The CDR3 DNA sequence: TGTGCCAGCGTTGACGCGGCCCACGAGCAGTACTTC.

This sequence joins TRBV28 and TRBJ2-7; the D gene is possibly TRBD1 (5 bases). This CDR3 is 13 amino acids long. With 5 bases removed from V and 1 base from J, the gap between germline ends came to 9 bases. Germline V CDR1 and CDR2: MDHEN, SYDVKM. The CDR3 here is CASSLRQSYEQYV. The CDR3 DNA reads TGTGCCAGCAGTCTCCGACAGTCCTACGAGCAGTACGTC.

This clonotype has a handful of counts. The chain links TRBV12-3 or TRBV12-4 to TRBJ2-6, with TRBD2 as a possible D gene (7 bases). Trimming took 8 bases from V and 0 from J, leaving 14 bases between them. This CDR3 has 16 residues. Here the CDR3 DNA reads TGTGCCAGCGGGGGGGCCGGAGACTCTGGGGCCAACGTCCTGACTTTC. This translates into CASGGAGDSGANVLTF.

The chain joins TRBV7-9 to TRBJ1-3, with D hard to call. This CDR3 has 15 amino acids. Germline lookup yields CDR1 SEHNR and CDR2 FQNEAQ (reference sequence). V was clipped by 4 bases and J by 1 base, with 11 bases between them. The CDR3 coding sequence is TGTGCCAGCAGCTCCACTTTTGAGTCTGGAAACACCATATATTTT. Translated, it gives CASSSTFESGNTIYF.

This clonotype appeared a few times. The V and J genes are TRBV6-2 or TRBV6-3 and TRBJ1-1; D gene unclear. This CDR3 region has 12 residues. Germline assignment: CDR1 MNHEY and CDR2 SVGEGT. The ends were cut back, 6 bases at V and 6 bases at J, with 11 bases in the middle. The CDR3 coding sequence is TGTGCCAGCAGATGGGCGTGGGCTGAAGCTTTCTTT. The encoded protein is CASRWAWAEAFF.

This clonotype was seen a handful of times. The chain carries TRBV7-9 and TRBJ1-5; unclear D gene. Germline lookup yields CDR1 SEHNR and CDR2 FQNEAQ (reference sequence). The ends were cut back, 6 bases at V and 0 bases at J, with 9 bases in the middle. The CDR3 sequence is 14 residues long. This CDR3 is CASSGGDSNQPQHF. The DNA of the CDR3 is TGTGCCAGCAGTGGTGGGGATAGCAATCAGCCCCAGCATTTT.

This clonotype was counted a few times. The chain couples TRBV24-1 to TRBJ2-7; a weak D match, TRBD2 (6 bases). Germline-derived CDR1 and CDR2 are KGHDR and SFDVKD. The CDR3 is 14 amino acids. The germline V and J ends were trimmed by 7 bases and 4 bases, with 16 bases remaining between them. CDR3 sequence reads: CATSLPGARYEQYF. The CDR3 DNA sequence: TGTGCCACCAGCCTTCCGGGAGCGAGATACGAGCAGTACTTC.

This clonotype was detected a few times. The chain links TRBV2 to TRBJ2-1; perhaps TRBD2 as D (5 bases). In germline, CDR1 is SNHLY, CDR2 FYNNEI. Trimming took off 5 bases at V and 10 bases at J, with 18 bases between the two ends. The CDR3 totals 14 residues. CDR3 region: CASSKRTRVAEQFF. DNA of the CDR3: TGTGCCAGCAGTAAACGGACTCGCGTTGCCGAGCAGTTCTTC. Combining the CDR3 with reference TRBV2 and TRBJ2-1 gives the whole variable domain EPEVTQTPSHQVTQMGQEVILRCVPISNHLYFYWYRQILGQKVEFLVSFYNNEISEKSEIFDDQFSVERPDGSNFTLKIRSTKLEDSAMYFCASSKRTRVAEQFFGPGTRLTVL.

The table lists this clonotype with many counts. V is TRBV20-1 and J is TRBJ2-1; 7 bases match TRBD1. With 3 bases clipped from V and 7 bases from J, the junction kept 15 bases outside the gene matches. Looked up from germline, CDR1 is DFQATT and CDR2 is SNEGSKA (reference sequence). The CDR3 has 16 residues. CDR3 amino acids: CSARRESDRVRNEQFF. In nucleotides, the CDR3 is TGCAGTGCTAGGAGGGAATCCGACAGGGTCAGGAATGAGCAGTTCTTC.

This clonotype showed up many times. The chain has TRBV4-3 and TRBJ2-6; possibly TRBD2 for D (6 bases). CDR1 LGHNA and CDR2 YSLEER come from the germline V gene. V was pared by 1 base and J by 2 bases, with 12 bases between. The CDR3 has 17 residues. This CDR3 is CASSQGGGSAGANVLTF. The CDR3 DNA sequence: TGCGCCAGCAGCCAAGGAGGAGGGAGTGCTGGGGCCAACGTCCTGACTTTC.

V usage is TRBV7-9 and J usage is TRBJ2-5; the match to TRBD2 covers 8 bases. CDR3 length: 15 residues. The J segment lost 1 base and the V segment lost 6 bases, leaving 7 bases of the junction unmatched. From germline, CDR1 is SEHNR and CDR2 FQNEAQ (reference sequence). CDR3 region: CASSRLANPQETQYF. Written as DNA, the CDR3 is TGTGCCAGCAGTCGACTAGCGAACCCCCAAGAGACCCAGTACTTC.

This clonotype was picked up a small number of times. The rearrangement joins TRBV5-1 to TRBJ2-1; the D is unclear. The CDR3 length is 15 residues. V shed 0 bases and J shed 7 bases, with 14 bases lying between them. Per the germline V gene, CDR1 is SGHRS and CDR2 is YFSETQ. This chain's CDR3 is CASSLGRMGKNEQFF. CDR3 nucleotides: TGCGCCAGCAGCTTGGGACGGATGGGAAAAAATGAGCAGTTCTTC. Full variable domain (outside the CDR3, taken from reference TRBV5-1 and TRBJ2-1): KAGVTQTPRYLIKTRGQQVTLSCSPISGHRSVSWYQQTPGQGLQFLFEYFSETQRNKGNFPGRFSGRQFSNSRSEMNVSTLELGDSALYLCASSLGRMGKNEQFFGPGTRLTVL.

The gene calls are TRBV7-9 and TRBJ2-3; D is perhaps TRBD1 (7 bases). The length of the CDR3 is 16 residues. CDR1 and CDR2 from the germline V gene are SEHNR and FQNEAQ (reference sequence). Trimming pared 5 bases from V and 1 base from J, leaving 16 bases between. As DNA, the CDR3 is TGTGCCAGCAGCCCAGGGGGGCCCAGGGGCACAGATACGCAGTATTTT. It is translated as CASSPGGPRGTDTQYF.

The chain employs TRBV12-3 or TRBV12-4 and TRBJ2-7; D perhaps matches TRBD2 (6 bases). The CDR3 has 15 residues. The germline V and J ends were trimmed by 9 bases and 0 bases, with 18 bases remaining between them. CDR3 nucleotides: TGTGCCAGTCGCCCCCGGGGGACCTACTCCTACGAGCAGTACTTC. Amino acid sequence: CASRPRGTYSYEQYF.

This clonotype was detected ten times or more. The chain has TRBV7-2 and TRBJ1-2; 9 nucleotides line up with TRBD1. CDR3 length: 16 residues. The germline V gene encodes CDR1 SGHTA and CDR2 FQGNSA. Trimming cost V 0 bases and J 4 bases; bases outside gene matches: 6. The CDR3: CASSLAAGQGSYGYTF. CDR3 nucleotide sequence: TGTGCCAGCAGCTTAGCGGCGGGACAGGGCTCCTATGGCTACACCTTC.

The chain couples TRBV6-2 or TRBV6-3 to TRBJ2-7; weak D call: TRBD2 (5 bases). CDR1 is MNHEY, CDR2 SVGEGT, per germline. V gave up 2 bases and J gave up 3 bases, with 17 bases separating them. CDR3 size: 16 residues. CDR3 coding DNA: TGTGCCAGCAGTTACCCTCCAGGACTGGTGGGCTACGAGCAGTACGTC. Translated, it gives CASSYPPGLVGYEQYV.

The rearrangement links TRBV2 to TRBJ2-7; the match to TRBD1 covers 8 bases. The CDR3 covers 13 residues. V lost 6 bases, J lost 6 bases, and 7 bases stayed unmatched. CDR1 and CDR2 (germline): SNHLY, FYNNEI. CDR3 nucleotides: TGTGCCAGCAGGGGGACAGGCCCGGGCGAGCAGTACTTC. Its translation: CASRGTGPGEQYF.

This clonotype was picked up a small number of times. V is TRBV7-9 and J is TRBJ2-2; D possibly matches TRBD1 or TRBD2 (6 bases each). CDR1 SEHNR and CDR2 FQNEAQ come from the germline V gene (reference sequence). This CDR3 has 16 residues. The V gene lost 5 bases and the J gene lost 4 bases, with 17 bases spanning the gap. The CDR3 DNA is TGTGCCAGCAGCAGCCTGGGGGGCCTGGGCACCGGGGAGCTGTTTTTT. The encoded protein is CASSSLGGLGTGELFF.

This clonotype has at least ten counts. The V call is TRBV4-3, the J call TRBJ2-3; D perhaps matches TRBD2 (6 bases). From germline, CDR1 is LGHNA and CDR2 YSLEER. This CDR3 spans 14 amino acids. V was cut by 4 bases and J by 5 bases, with 13 bases left in between. The CDR3 region is CASSRGVVKDTQYF. CDR3 bases: TGCGCCAGCAGCCGGGGGGTGGTAAAAGATACGCAGTATTTT.

This clonotype came up a few times. The rearrangement uses TRBV24-1 and TRBJ2-2, with TRBD2 matching over 7 bases. CDR3 length: 14 residues. V lost 4 bases, J lost 6 bases, and 4 bases stayed unmatched. The germline V gene has CDR1 KGHDR and CDR2 SFDVKD. The CDR3 is CATSEPRGAGELFF. The CDR3 DNA reads TGTGCCACCAGTGAGCCACGGGGGGCCGGGGAGCTGTTTTTT.

V is TRBV6-2 or TRBV6-3 and J is TRBJ2-1; D gene uncertain. With 3 bases removed from V and 2 bases from J, the gap between germline ends came to 2 bases. Germline V gene sequence: CDR1 MNHEY, CDR2 SVGEGT. The CDR3 is 12 amino acids. DNA of the CDR3: TGTGCCAGCAGTTATACCTACAATGAGCAGTTCTTC. This codes for CASSYTYNEQFF.

The chain recombines TRBV5-1 with TRBJ2-1; tentatively, D is TRBD2 (5 bases). Per germline, CDR1 SGHRS and CDR2 YFSETQ. The CDR3 has 15 amino acids. Trimming cost V 0 bases and J 6 bases, with 13 bases left between them. The CDR3, as DNA: TGCGCCAGCAGCTTGGTTGCTAGCATCATCAATGAGCAGTTCTTC. This codes for CASSLVASIINEQFF.

Ten or more counts support this clonotype. The chain carries TRBV12-3 or TRBV12-4 and TRBJ2-5; no clear D. The CDR3 consists of 13 residues. V gave up 3 bases and J gave up 1 base, with 6 bases separating them. The CDR3, as DNA: TGTGCCAGCAGTTTGTCGGGCCAAGAGACCCAGTACTTC. It codes for CASSLSGQETQYF.

This clonotype has a handful of counts. This rearrangement joins TRBV6-5 to TRBJ2-7; no clear D gene. This CDR3 has 12 amino acids. Trimming shortened V by 2 bases and J by 5 bases, and 7 bases separated the two germline ends. Germline V CDR1 and CDR2: MNHEY, SVGAGI. The CDR3: CASSYPPHEQYF. CDR3 DNA: TGTGCCAGCAGTTACCCCCCCCACGAGCAGTACTTC.